This T cell receptor (beta chain) was captured in a study of T cell changes during pregnancy in multiple sclerosis. Sequenced by immunoSEQ multiplex PCR; TCRdb stores in-frame clones only, minus some. The sample lists roughly 44,000 clones; around 89% were seen once. This clone was observed once. V was clipped by 2 bases and J by 1 base, with 11 bases between them. This CDR3 is 15 amino acids long. Germline CDR1 SGHTA, CDR2 FQGNSA. The sequence was obtained from a female donor in good health, enrolled as a control in a pregnancy study. The chain joins TRBV7-2 to TRBJ2-5; tentatively, D is TRBD2 (5 bases). This material consisted of CD8+ T cells from peripheral blood mononuclear cells, taken after pregnancy. This CDR3 is CASSLSGLVQETQYF. The CDR3 nucleotides are TGTGCCAGCAGCTTATCCGGACTCGTCCAAGAGACCCAGTACTTC. Supplemented by reference TRBV7-2 and TRBJ2-5, the full variable domain reads GAGVSQSPSNKVTEKGKDVELRCDPISGHTALYWYRQSLGQGLEFLIYFQGNSAPDKSGLPSDRFSAERTGGSVSTLTIQRTQQEDSAVYLCASSLSGLVQETQYFGPGTRLLVL.